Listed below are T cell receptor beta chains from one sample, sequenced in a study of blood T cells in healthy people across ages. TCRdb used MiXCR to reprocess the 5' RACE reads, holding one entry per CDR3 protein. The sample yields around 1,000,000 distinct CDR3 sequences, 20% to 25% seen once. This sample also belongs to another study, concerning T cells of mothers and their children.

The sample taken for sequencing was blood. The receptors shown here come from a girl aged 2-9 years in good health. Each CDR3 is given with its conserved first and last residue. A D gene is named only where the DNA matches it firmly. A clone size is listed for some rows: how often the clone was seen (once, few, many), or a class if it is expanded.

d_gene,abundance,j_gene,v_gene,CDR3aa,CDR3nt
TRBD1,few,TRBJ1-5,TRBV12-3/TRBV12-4,CASTGTGAHQPQHF,TGTGCCAGCACCGGGACAGGGGCCCATCAGCCCCAGCATTTT
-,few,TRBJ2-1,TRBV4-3,CASSQEVENHEQFF,TGCGCCAGCAGCCAAGAAGTGGAAAACCACGAGCAGTTCTTC
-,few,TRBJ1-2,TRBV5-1,CASSPGGLMDSSDGYTF,TGCGCCAGCAGCCCTGGAGGTCTAATGGACAGTTCGGATGGCTACACCTTC
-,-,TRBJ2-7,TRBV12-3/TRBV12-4,CASSLAEESYEQYF,TGTGCCAGCAGTTTAGCCGAGGAGTCCTACGAGCAGTACTTC
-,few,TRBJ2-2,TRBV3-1,CAIGELPAAGELFF,TGTGCCATAGGGGAGCTCCCCGCGGCCGGGGAGCTGTTTTTT
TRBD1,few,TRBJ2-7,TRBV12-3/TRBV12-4,CASSFFGRDSASTYYEQYF,TGTGCCAGCAGTTTTTTTGGCCGGGACAGCGCTTCTACTTACTACGAGCAGTACTTC
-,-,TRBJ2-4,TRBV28,CASSFNSKWYF,TGTGCCAGCAGTTTTAACTCAAAGTGGTACTTC
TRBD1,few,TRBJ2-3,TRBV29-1,CSVVLGQGRYF,TGCAGCGTTGTGCTGGGACAGGGGAGGTATTTT
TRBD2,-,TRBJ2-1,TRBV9,CASSVGQREIDEQFF,TGTGCCAGCAGCGTAGGGCAGCGGGAGATAGATGAGCAGTTCTTC
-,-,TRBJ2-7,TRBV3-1,CASSYQSRTYEQYF,TGTGCCAGCAGCTACCAGAGCCGGACCTACGAGCAGTACTTC
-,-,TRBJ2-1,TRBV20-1,CSARDFGISSYNEQFF,TGCAGTGCTAGAGATTTTGGGATAAGCTCCTACAATGAGCAGTTCTTC